This TCR beta chain was captured by sequencing in a study of monozygotic twins with inflammatory bowel disease. Regarding the study as a whole: IBD patients displayed reduced TCRbeta diversity (inverse Simpson) when set against healthy co-twins.

For each CDR3 protein, TCRdb gives one entry from its re-call of the 5' RACE reads, without DNA. The record lists about 210,000 distinct CDR3 sequences, of which the ten most abundant hold approximately 1.6%. A remark on this clonotype: Its cognate antigen is unknown.

The CDR3 runs to 17 residues. Germline V gives CDR1 MGHRA, CDR2 YSYEKL. Sample: blood. This chain links TRBV4-1 with TRBJ2-7; the D gene TCRdb calls, TRBD1, cannot be checked with no DNA. The receptor's source is a human donor with ulcerative colitis or Crohn's disease, or a healthy co-twin of an affected twin (not recorded which). The CDR3 is CASSLLTGQVDFYEQYF.